Below, 8 T cell receptor beta chains from the same sample are listed, as sequenced in a study of cytomegalovirus exposure and HLA in healthy donors. 13 Jbeta primers and 60 Vbeta primers were used for the PCR. The protocol was immunoSEQ multiplex PCR, while the TCRdb copy is restricted to in-frame clones and leaves out a portion. This table holds under 200,000 clones, roughly 85% found once. Sequencing used PBMCs. The source is a middle-aged man in good health and CMV-seropositive.

The CDR3 region is CASSESGRGGYTF. Here the CDR3 DNA reads TGTGCCAGCAGTGAATCAGGCAGGGGCGGCTACACCTTC. This chain uses TRBV25-1 with TRBJ1-2, with D perhaps TRBD1 (6 bases). There are 13 residues in the CDR3. V dropped 1 base and J dropped 8 bases, with 11 bases sitting between them. Germline V gene data show CDR1 as MGHDK and CDR2 as SYGVNS.

The CDR3 is CASSLGTGDHSPLHF. In DNA, the CDR3 is TGTGCCAGCAGCTTAGGGACAGGGGATCATTCACCCCTCCACTTT. The genes are TRBV5-6 and TRBJ1-6, with TRBD1 identical over 10 bases. With 2 bases clipped from V and 8 bases from J, the junction kept 4 bases outside the gene matches. Germline-derived CDR1 and CDR2 are SGHDT and YYEEEE. The CDR3 loop spans 15 amino acids.

The chain carries TRBV5-6 and TRBJ1-2; D is uncertain. The CDR3 runs 13 residues. V was shortened by 0 bases and J by 4 bases, with 7 bases between the two germline ends. From germline, CDR1 is SGHDT and CDR2 YYEEEE. This CDR3 is CASSLGLGYGYTF. In DNA form, the CDR3 reads TGTGCCAGCAGCTTGGGGCTAGGCTATGGCTACACCTTC.

The J gene is TRBJ1-4, the V gene TRBV27, with no clear D. Trimming removed 4 bases at V and 4 bases at J, with 22 bases between. This CDR3 is 18 amino acids long. Germline V gives CDR1 MNHEY, CDR2 SMNVEV (reference sequence). The CDR3 DNA follows: TGTGCCAGCAGTTCCGGAGCACCACGACGGCCCGGTAATGAAAAACTGTTTTTT. It encodes CASSSGAPRRPGNEKLFF. The full variable domain, rest sourced from reference TRBV27 and TRBJ1-4, is EAQVTQNPRYLITVTGKKLTVTCSQNMNHEYMSWYRQDPGLGLRQIYYSMNVEVTDKGDVPEGYKVSRKEKRNFPLILESPSPNQTSLYFCASSSGAPRRPGNEKLFFGSGTQLSVL.

V usage is TRBV7-7 and J usage is TRBJ1-1; D unresolved. Trimming left V 1 base short and J 1 base short, with 4 bases between. Germline lookup yields CDR1 SSHAT and CDR2 FNYEAQ (reference sequence). The CDR3 spans 13 residues. The DNA for the CDR3 is TGTGCCAGCAGCTTAGATAGGAACACTGAAGCTTTCTTT. Protein sequence: CASSLDRNTEAFF.

The rearrangement uses TRBV5-5 and TRBJ2-2; D unclear. V was shortened by 2 bases and J by 3 bases, with 5 bases between the two germline ends. The CDR3 totals 13 residues. Looked up from germline, CDR1 is SGHKS and CDR2 is YYEKEE (reference sequence). CDR3 bases: TGTGCCAGCAGCTTCCGGGACACCGGGGAGCTGTTTTTT. Its translation: CASSFRDTGELFF.

In this sample, this clone turned up a few times. V and J are TRBV5-1 and TRBJ2-5; D ambiguous. The ends were cut back, 0 bases at V and 1 base at J, with 7 bases in the middle. CDR3 length: 14 residues. Germline CDR1 and CDR2: SGHRS and YFSETQ. The chain's CDR3 is CASSLESIQETQYF. The CDR3 nucleotides are TGCGCCAGCAGCTTGGAGTCTATCCAAGAGACCCAGTACTTC.

The CDR3 sequence: CSVFPRGGTDTQYF. The CDR3 DNA is TGCAGCGTTTTCCCCAGGGGTGGCACAGATACGCAGTATTTT. The chain employs TRBV29-1 and TRBJ2-3; a weak D match, TRBD1 (6 bases). The CDR3 has 14 amino acids. From germline, CDR1 is SQVTM and CDR2 ANQGSEA. V was shortened by 5 bases and J by 1 base, with 13 bases between the two germline ends.